A single sample gave rise to the 29 T cell receptor beta chains below, sequenced in a study of blood T cell repertoires in COVID-19 (dated by TCRdb to the early 2020s). The method behind the library was the immunoSEQ multiplex PCR assay. TCRdb's version of the immuneACCESS table is confined to in-frame rearrangements and falls short of the full clone set. An unresolved V gene accounts for under half of the shortfall where checked; the remainder is of unknown origin. Across this sample there are 250,000 to 350,000 clones, with 86% seen only once. The ten biggest clones cover 2% to 2.5% of the sample. Sample: peripheral blood. The receptors originated from a woman in her twenties or thirties who had recovered from COVID-19.

This chain uses TRBV7-9 with TRBJ2-3, with D possibly TRBD1 on 5 matching bases. Trimming took off 5 bases at V and 0 bases at J, with 9 bases between the two ends. The V gene's germline CDR1 is SEHNR and CDR2 FQNEAQ (reference sequence). CDR3 length: 14 residues. This chain's CDR3 is CASSQGFSTDTQYF. In DNA form, the CDR3 reads TGTGCCAGCAGCCAGGGTTTTAGCACAGATACGCAGTATTTT.

V gene TRBV5-1 combines with J gene TRBJ1-4; D gene unclear. The CDR3 totals 13 residues. Trimming took 5 bases from V and 8 from J, leaving 13 bases between them. Germline values: CDR1 SGHRS, CDR2 YFSETQ. CDR3 coding DNA: TGCGCCAGCAGGGAGGAAGTGCAGGAAAAACTGTTTTTT. Its protein is CASREEVQEKLFF.

This clone was counted a single time. The genes are TRBV5-4 and TRBJ1-1; a possible D gene is TRBD1 (5 bases). Germline V gives CDR1 SGHNT, CDR2 YYREEE (reference sequence). This CDR3 is 15 amino acids long. V was trimmed by 7 bases and J by 1 base, leaving 17 bases between them. CDR3 residues: CASGSPGDPNTEAFF. CDR3 bases: TGTGCCAGCGGGTCTCCGGGGGACCCGAACACTGAAGCTTTCTTT.

The chain recombines TRBV27 with TRBJ2-3; the match to TRBD2 covers 10 bases. CDR3 length: 17 amino acids. The germline V gene has CDR1 MNHEY and CDR2 SMNVEV (reference sequence). The V and J ends lost 5 bases and 2 bases, in that order; junction bases with no gene match: 10. The CDR3 nucleotides are TGTGCCAGCAGTGAAGCGGTAGCGGGAGGACACACAGATACGCAGTATTTT. Translation gives CASSEAVAGGHTDTQYF.

This sequence joins TRBV19 and TRBJ2-3; 9 nucleotides align to TRBD1. Trimming at V came to 4 bases and at J to 4 bases, leaving 9 bases not matched to a gene. Germline V gives CDR1 LNHDA, CDR2 SQIVND (reference sequence). The CDR3 is made up of 16 amino acids. The CDR3, as DNA: TGTGCCAGTAGTAATGATAATGGACAGGGGCCAGATACGCAGTATTTT. This gives the protein CASSNDNGQGPDTQYF.

The CDR3 here is CASSGLAGDRHEQYF. Here the CDR3 DNA reads TGTGCCAGCAGCGGCCTAGCGGGAGACCGCCACGAGCAGTACTTC. The chain is built from TRBV6-2 or TRBV6-3 and TRBJ2-7; 10 bases line up with TRBD2. Germline V gives CDR1 MNHEY, CDR2 SVGEGT. V gave up 6 bases and J gave up 5 bases; unmatched junction bases: 10. The CDR3 totals 15 residues.

The chain combines TRBV7-2 with TRBJ1-5; TRBD1 agrees at 8 bases. The length of the CDR3 is 13 residues. The junction had 5 bases not matched to a gene; V was cut back by 5 bases and J by 8 bases. The germline CDR1 and CDR2 sequences are SGHTA and FQGNSA. The CDR3 sequence is CASSASTGEPQHF. In DNA, the CDR3 is TGTGCCAGCAGCGCCTCGACAGGGGAGCCCCAGCATTTT.

This clone was counted once. V gene TRBV28 combines with J gene TRBJ2-2; 9 nucleotides agree with TRBD2. J gave up 0 bases and V 6 bases, and 5 bases lay outside the gene matches. The CDR3 has 16 amino acids. In germline, CDR1 is MDHEN, CDR2 SYDVKM. Written as DNA, the CDR3 is TGTGCCAGCAGCCCGGGCGGGAGGGCGAACACCGGGGAGCTGTTTTTT. It translates to CASSPGGRANTGELFF.

The chain couples TRBV28 to TRBJ2-3; possibly TRBD2 for D (5 bases). Between the trimmed V and J ends, which lost 5 bases and 10 bases, there was a span of 13 bases. The length of the CDR3 is 12 residues. Germline lookup yields CDR1 MDHEN and CDR2 SYDVKM. The CDR3 is CASSRGYGSQYF. For the CDR3, the DNA is TGTGCCAGCAGTCGAGGGTATGGGTCGCAGTATTTT.

This chain joins TRBV7-9 and TRBJ2-1; 12 bases match TRBD2. Germline loops: CDR1 SEHNR, CDR2 FQNEAQ (reference sequence). V shed 1 base and J 5 bases; nucleotides not matched to a gene: 6. CDR3 size: 17 residues. The CDR3 DNA follows: TGTGCCAGCAGCTTAGTGACTAGCGGGGGTTACCACAATGAGCAGTTCTTC. Translation: CASSLVTSGGYHNEQFF.

This chain connects TRBV4-1 to TRBJ2-1; TRBD1 matches at 8 bases. Germline V CDR1 and CDR2: MGHRA, YSYEKL. V shed 4 bases, J shed 9 bases, and the junction held 8 bases outside the gene matches. CDR3 length: 14 amino acids. CDR3 protein: CASSRLQGVVEQFF. In DNA form, the CDR3 reads TGCGCCAGCAGCCGATTACAGGGGGTTGTTGAGCAGTTCTTC.

V and J are TRBV2 and TRBJ1-2; D uncertain. Germline lookup yields CDR1 SNHLY and CDR2 FYNNEI. This CDR3 region has 11 residues. V was pared by 4 bases and J by 6 bases, with 6 bases between. CDR3 nucleotides: TGTGCCAGCAGTGTTGGAGATGGCTACACCTTC. It translates to CASSVGDGYTF. The full variable domain, rest sourced from reference TRBV2 and TRBJ1-2, is EPEVTQTPSHQVTQMGQEVILRCVPISNHLYFYWYRQILGQKVEFLVSFYNNEISEKSEIFDDQFSVERPDGSNFTLKIRSTKLEDSAMYFCASSVGDGYTFGSGTRLTVV.

This clone has more than one count but fewer than ten. This rearrangement joins TRBV3-1 (or the pseudogene TRBV3-2) to TRBJ2-1, with 7 bases that match TRBD2. In germline, CDR1 is LGHDT, CDR2 YNNKEL (reference sequence). This CDR3 is built from 12 residues. After removal of 0 bases from V and 12 bases from J, the junction contained 2 bases not matched to a gene. The CDR3 nucleotides are TGTGCCAGCAGCCAAGAAGGGACTATGCAGTTCTTC. It is translated as CASSQEGTMQFF.

This chain joins TRBV7-9 and TRBJ2-7; the match to TRBD1 covers 8 bases. This CDR3 spans 15 amino acids. V trimming: 5 bases; J trimming: 4 bases; junction bases outside the gene matches: 10. Germline CDR1 reads SEHNR; CDR2 reads FQNEAQ (reference sequence). Written as DNA, the CDR3 is TGTGCCAGCAGCACAGACAGGGGTCTTCGATACGAGCAGTACTTC. It yields the protein CASSTDRGLRYEQYF.

This clone has more than one count but fewer than ten. The CDR3 DNA reads TGCGCCAGCAGCTTGGGCGTCCCCAATGAGCAGTTCTTC. Translating gives CASSLGVPNEQFF. The J gene is TRBJ2-1, the V gene TRBV5-1; D is unresolved. Germline assignment: CDR1 SGHRS and CDR2 YFSETQ. The CDR3 totals 13 residues. V gave up 0 bases and J gave up 6 bases, with 7 bases separating them.

The chain carries TRBV12-2 and TRBJ2-7; TRBD2, the table's D call, lacks a check against the DNA. TRBV12-2 is designated a pseudogene. There are 20 residues in the CDR3. CDR3 DNA sequence: TGTGCAAGTCGCTTAGGAAGGGGACAGGGGCTTAGCGGGGGTTTCTACGAGCAGTACTTC. This gives the protein CASRLGRGQGLSGGFYEQYF.

This chain uses TRBV30 with TRBJ1-1; no clear D. V lost 5 bases to trimming and J lost 6 bases, with 10 bases between them. The CDR3 runs to 11 residues. Germline V gene lookup returns CDR1 GTSNPN and CDR2 SVGIG (reference sequence). In nucleotides, the CDR3 is TGTGCCTGGGTGAATACGGCTGAAGCTTTCTTT. This encodes CAWVNTAEAFF. The variable domain in full, completed from reference TRBV30 and TRBJ1-1, reads SQTIHQWPATLVQPVGSPLSLECTVEGTSNPNLYWYRQAAGRGLQLLFYSVGIGQISSEVPQNLSASRPQDRQFILSSKKLLLSDSGFYLCAWVNTAEAFFGQGTRLTVV.

The DNA for the CDR3 is TGTGCCAGCAGCTTCCCCACATGGCCCTTCTGGGGGCCCGAGCAGTACTTC. Amino acids: CASSFPTWPFWGPEQYF. The J gene is TRBJ2-7, the V gene TRBV7-9; D might be TRBD1 (6 bases). The CDR3 loop spans 17 amino acids. Deletions cut 3 bases from V and 6 bases from J, with 24 bases between. CDR1 and CDR2 (germline): SEHNR, FQNEAQ (reference sequence).

The CDR3 DNA is TGTGCCAGCACTGACGGCGGCAGCTACAATGAGCAGTTCTTC. This gives the protein CASTDGGSYNEQFF. V gene TRBV2 combines with J gene TRBJ2-1; D is ambiguous. Germline CDR1 SNHLY, CDR2 FYNNEI. V was shortened by 7 bases and J by 3 bases, with 13 bases between the two germline ends. This CDR3 is built from 14 residues.

This chain joins TRBV30 and TRBJ2-7, with TRBD2 matching 7 bases. The CDR3 is 15 residues long. V lost 0 bases and J lost 1; bases outside the gene matches: 6. Per the germline V gene, CDR1 is GTSNPN and CDR2 is SVGIG (reference sequence). DNA of the CDR3: TGTGCCTGGAGTGTAAAGGGAGGGAGGTCCTACGAGCAGTACTTC. This gives the protein CAWSVKGGRSYEQYF.

The chain employs TRBV4-1 and TRBJ2-5, with 15 bases fitting TRBD2. The length of the CDR3 is 16 residues. The V gene's germline CDR1 is MGHRA and CDR2 YSYEKL. The trim removed 4 bases at V and 5 bases at J, leaving 5 bases unmatched. The CDR3 DNA is TGCGCCAGCAGCCTACCGGGACTAGCGGGGGGCGAGACCCAGTACTTC. Amino acid sequence: CASSLPGLAGGETQYF.

The V call is TRBV6-5, the J call TRBJ2-3, with D possibly TRBD1 on 6 matching bases. Trimming removed 6 bases from V and 2 bases from J, with 12 bases in between. CDR3 length equals 14 residues. Germline-derived CDR1 and CDR2 are MNHEY and SVGAGI. This CDR3 is CASRYNRDTDTQYF. The CDR3 region has the DNA TGTGCCAGCAGGTATAACAGGGACACAGATACGCAGTATTTT.

V usage is TRBV27 and J usage is TRBJ2-3; a weak D match, TRBD2 (6 bases). CDR3 length: 15 amino acids. CDR1 MNHEY and CDR2 SMNVEV come from the germline V gene (reference sequence). V lost 6 bases to trimming and J lost 10 bases, with 23 bases between them. CDR3 protein: CASSPAFPGDSAQYF. As DNA, the CDR3 is TGTGCCAGCAGCCCGGCCTTCCCGGGAGATAGTGCGCAGTATTTT.

The CDR3: CASSLGGQGYGYTF. The CDR3 bases are TGTGCCAGCAGCTTAGGGGGTCAGGGGTACGGCTACACCTTC. The V gene is TRBV7-8, the J gene TRBJ1-2; D might be TRBD1 (6 bases). Trimming removed 1 base from V and 8 bases from J, with 14 bases in between. Germline V gene sequence: CDR1 SGHVS, CDR2 FQNEAQ. This CDR3 is built from 14 residues. Together with reference TRBV7-8 and TRBJ1-2, the CDR3 gives the full variable domain: GAGVSQSPRYKVAKRGQDVALRCDPISGHVSLFWYQQALGQGPEFLTYFQNEAQLDKSGLPSDRFFAERPEGSVSTLKIQRTQQEDSAVYLCASSLGGQGYGYTFGSGTRLTVV.

J is TRBJ1-5 and V is TRBV27; 11 bases align to TRBD1. CDR3 length: 14 residues. Trimming took 6 bases from V and 5 from J; bases not matched to a gene: 3. Germline lookup yields CDR1 MNHEY and CDR2 SMNVEV (reference sequence). CDR3 sequence: CASRPGQGDQPQHF. DNA for the CDR3: TGTGCCAGCAGGCCGGGACAGGGGGATCAGCCCCAGCATTTT.

The chain joins TRBV6-5 to TRBJ1-4, with unresolved D. Per germline, CDR1 MNHEY and CDR2 SVGAGI. V lost 2 bases, J lost 5 bases, and 9 bases lay in between. This CDR3 comprises 14 residues. In DNA form, the CDR3 reads TGTGCCAGCAGTTACGGGCAGAGAAATGAAAAACTGTTTTTT. This encodes CASSYGQRNEKLFF.

The table lists this clone with a count of one. This rearrangement joins TRBV3-1 (or the pseudogene TRBV3-2) to TRBJ1-1, with D possibly being TRBD1 (5 bases). V dropped 4 bases and J dropped 7 bases, with 16 bases sitting between them. The CDR3 covers 14 residues. The V gene's germline CDR1 is LGHDT and CDR2 YNNKEL (reference sequence). As DNA, the CDR3 is TGTGCCAGCAGCCGATCAGGGTCCCGAGGTGAAGCTTTCTTT. Protein: CASSRSGSRGEAFF.

V and J are TRBV5-1 and TRBJ1-1; D is perhaps TRBD1 (5 bases). The ends were cut back, 6 bases at V and 4 bases at J, with 10 bases in the middle. This CDR3 is built from 12 residues. Germline lookup yields CDR1 SGHRS and CDR2 YFSETQ. CDR3 sequence: CASKMGGTEAFF. CDR3 bases: TGCGCCAGCAAGATGGGGGGCACTGAAGCTTTCTTT.

The V gene is TRBV7-6, the J gene TRBJ2-3; TRBD1 agrees at 9 bases. Germline CDR1 is SGHVS and CDR2 is FNYEAQ. There are 14 residues in the CDR3. V trimming: 1 base; J trimming: 14 bases; junction bases outside the gene matches: 10. The CDR3 region is CASSLEARDRDMYF. The DNA for the CDR3 is TGTGCCAGCAGCTTAGAGGCTCGGGACAGGGATATGTATTTT.